Presented here are 21 T cell receptor beta chains from one specimen sequenced in a study of CD8+ T cells in alopecia areata (dated by TCRdb to 2016 to 2019). The intended sense of this specimen's treatment or condition label: oral pan-JAK inhibitor, 5-10 mg twice daily. Library method: the immunoSEQ multiplex PCR assay. RNA was extracted from all samples and reverse transcribed into cDNA as template for TCR sequencing. Entries here come from immuneACCESS through TCRdb and include only in-frame sequences with V and J called. Some clones fail to appear in such tables; in the studies checked, an unresolved V gene covers under half of the shortfall, and the cause of the remainder is unknown. This sample is represented by 64,000 or so clones; more than 45% of them were singletons. The ten largest clones add up to about 20% of the sample. Specimen: CD8+ T cells sorted from blood, collected at approximately week 37, from a patient treated with tofacitinib. These receptors were taken from a human donor with alopecia areata.

The sample holds a few counts of this clone. The V and J genes are TRBV14 and TRBJ2-7; the match to TRBD1 covers 9 bases. CDR1 is SGHDN, CDR2 FVKESK, per germline. With 2 bases clipped from V and 3 bases from J, the junction kept 2 bases outside the gene matches. The CDR3 spans 14 residues. In DNA, the CDR3 is TGTGCCAGCAGCCAATCGGGACAGGGCTACGAGCAGTACTTC. This gives the protein CASSQSGQGYEQYF.

The CDR3 region is CATSPGGGNIQYF. CDR3 coding DNA: TGCGCCACCTCCCCGGGGGGTGGAAACATTCAGTACTTC. V usage is TRBV10-2 and J usage is TRBJ2-4; 7 bases fit TRBD2. Germline CDR1 and CDR2: WSHSY and SAAADI. The CDR3 is 13 amino acids. Trimming cost V 10 bases and J 6 bases; bases outside gene matches: 9.

V gene TRBV29-1 combines with J gene TRBJ2-3; 7 nucleotides line up with TRBD2. Germline values: CDR1 SQVTM, CDR2 ANQGSEA. The CDR3 runs 10 residues. The junction had 1 base not matched to a gene; V was cut back by 7 bases and J by 6 bases. The CDR3 DNA is TGCAGCGCCGGGGGGGATACGCAGTATTTT. Its protein product is CSAGGDTQYF.

This clone was counted between two and nine times. V gene TRBV6-4 combines with J gene TRBJ1-1, with 7 bases aligning to TRBD1. Germline V gene lookup returns CDR1 MRHNA and CDR2 SNTAGT. This CDR3 has 12 residues. V lost 0 bases and J lost 12; bases outside the gene matches: 4. The CDR3 bases are TGTGCCAGCAGTGACTCTGGAGGGGGCTCTTTCTTT. This translates into CASSDSGGGSFF.

The chain links TRBV5-1 to TRBJ2-5; D perhaps matches TRBD1 (5 bases). V lost 4 bases and J lost 4, with 17 bases in between. The CDR3 spans 15 residues. Germline CDR1 is SGHRS and CDR2 is YFSETQ. The CDR3 coding sequence is TGCGCCAGCAGCCCCCTCCCAGGGTCCGGAGAGACCCAGTACTTC. It codes for CASSPLPGSGETQYF. Full variable domain (rest looked up from reference TRBV5-1 and TRBJ2-5): KAGVTQTPRYLIKTRGQQVTLSCSPISGHRSVSWYQQTPGQGLQFLFEYFSETQRNKGNFPGRFSGRQFSNSRSEMNVSTLELGDSALYLCASSPLPGSGETQYFGPGTRLLVL.

CDR3 in DNA: TGCAGCGTTGATGACCAATACACTGAAGCTTTCTTT. Translated: CSVDDQYTEAFF. The genes are TRBV29-1 and TRBJ1-1; D uncertain. V was pared by 3 bases and J by 3 bases, with 8 bases between. The CDR3 loop spans 12 amino acids. Germline lookup yields CDR1 SQVTM and CDR2 ANQGSEA.

The rearrangement links TRBV29-1 to TRBJ2-3; D gene uncertain. The CDR3 is 14 amino acids. Germline V lookup: CDR1 SQVTM, CDR2 ANQGSEA. Trimming took off 0 bases at V and 4 bases at J, with 11 bases between the two ends. CDR3 nucleotides: TGCAGCGTTGAAGACCCCCACGGCCCAGATACGCAGTATTTT. Protein product: CSVEDPHGPDTQYF.

This clone appeared once. The V and J genes are TRBV11-2 and TRBJ2-5; D not certain. CDR1 and CDR2 (germline): SGHAT, FQNNGV. Trimming took 0 bases from V and 2 from J, leaving 10 bases between them. CDR3 length: 15 residues. The CDR3 sequence is CASSLEWSDQETQYF. The CDR3 bases are TGTGCCAGCAGCTTAGAGTGGTCGGATCAAGAGACCCAGTACTTC. The whole variable domain, filled in from reference TRBV11-2 and TRBJ2-5, reads EAGVAQSPRYKIIEKRQSVAFWCNPISGHATLYWYQQILGQGPKLLIQFQNNGVVDDSQLPKDRFSAERLKGVDSTLKIQPAKLEDSAVYLCASSLEWSDQETQYFGPGTRLLVL.

V usage is TRBV30 and J usage is TRBJ2-7; 7 positions match TRBD1. Germline V lookup: CDR1 GTSNPN, CDR2 SVGIG (reference sequence). The CDR3 spans 13 residues. V shed 5 bases, J shed 2 bases, and the junction held 6 bases outside the gene matches. The CDR3: CAWETGSTYEQYF. The CDR3 nucleotides are TGTGCCTGGGAGACAGGGAGCACCTACGAGCAGTACTTC. The full variable domain, its missing parts supplied by reference TRBV30 and TRBJ2-7, is SQTIHQWPATLVQPVGSPLSLECTVEGTSNPNLYWYRQAAGRGLQLLFYSVGIGQISSEVPQNLSASRPQDRQFILSSKKLLLSDSGFYLCAWETGSTYEQYFGPGTRLTVT.

This sequence joins TRBV4-1 and TRBJ2-7, with TRBD2 matching over 11 bases. This CDR3 has 15 residues. Germline CDR1 and CDR2: MGHRA and YSYEKL. Trimming cost V 4 bases and J 3 bases; bases outside gene matches: 5. The CDR3 spells CASSPLAGVSYEQYF. The DNA of the CDR3 is TGCGCCAGCAGCCCACTAGCGGGAGTTAGCTACGAGCAGTACTTC.

This clone was counted only a few times. The genes are TRBV29-1 and TRBJ2-3, with a possible D match to TRBD1 (7 bases). The germline V gene encodes CDR1 SQVTM and CDR2 ANQGSEA. Deletions cut 2 bases from V and 7 bases from J, with 10 bases between. This CDR3 has 12 amino acids. The CDR3 region is CSVESGGNTQYF. The CDR3 DNA reads as TGCAGCGTTGAATCAGGGGGGAATACGCAGTATTTT.

The V call is TRBV4-3, the J call TRBJ2-2, with 7 bases aligning to TRBD2. CDR1 LGHNA and CDR2 YSLEER come from the germline V gene. CDR3 length: 22 residues. Trimming at V came to 0 bases and at J to 3 bases, leaving 22 bases not matched to a gene. The CDR3 reads CASSQDTGMAGATLADTGELFF. In DNA, the CDR3 is TGCGCCAGCAGCCAAGATACCGGGATGGCGGGAGCGACGTTAGCGGACACCGGGGAGCTGTTTTTT.

This clone came up a few times. The V call is TRBV29-1, the J call TRBJ2-2; a weak D match, TRBD2 (5 bases). V dropped 5 bases and J dropped 3 bases, with 7 bases sitting between them. Germline V CDR1 and CDR2: SQVTM, ANQGSEA. There are 12 residues in the CDR3. The CDR3 is CSVRGDTGELFF. DNA for the CDR3: TGCAGCGTTCGGGGTGACACCGGGGAGCTGTTTTTT.

This clone was counted between two and nine times. This rearrangement joins TRBV29-1 to TRBJ2-6; TRBD1 agrees at 8 bases. V lost 5 bases, J lost 2 bases, and 8 bases stayed unmatched. The CDR3 runs to 16 residues. Germline CDR1 reads SQVTM; CDR2 reads ANQGSEA. CDR3 in DNA: TGCAGCGTTCTGGACAGGGAAAGAGCTGGGGCCAACGTCCTGACTTTC. Protein sequence: CSVLDRERAGANVLTF.

The chain links TRBV29-1 to TRBJ2-1; the D gene is possibly TRBD2 (6 bases). This CDR3 has 12 amino acids. CDR1 is SQVTM and CDR2 is ANQGSEA in the germline V gene. The V gene lost 8 bases and the J gene lost 4 bases, with 12 bases spanning the gap. CDR3 nucleotides: TGCAGCATTTTGACTAGGTACAATGAGCAGTTCTTC. Amino acid sequence: CSILTRYNEQFF.

The chain is built from TRBV29-1 and TRBJ2-7, with D hard to call. This CDR3 spans 12 amino acids. CDR1 and CDR2 from the germline V gene are SQVTM and ANQGSEA. With 7 bases removed from V and 1 base from J, the gap between germline ends came to 11 bases. CDR3 nucleotides: TGCAGCGCTGTCTCCGGTTCCTACGAGCAGTACTTC. It translates to CSAVSGSYEQYF.

This chain uses TRBV29-1 with TRBJ2-7, with D perhaps given as TRBD1 or TRBD2 (5 bases each). The CDR3 is 13 residues long. The V gene lost 1 base and the J gene lost 3 bases, with 10 bases spanning the gap. Germline CDR1 and CDR2: SQVTM and ANQGSEA. CDR3 residues: CSVEAGPSYEQYF. The CDR3 DNA follows: TGCAGCGTTGAAGCGGGACCTAGCTACGAGCAGTACTTC.

The chain employs TRBV7-9 and TRBJ2-2; perhaps TRBD2 as D (6 bases). Deletions cut 4 bases from V and 7 bases from J, with 13 bases between. Germline V gives CDR1 SEHNR, CDR2 FQNEAQ (reference sequence). The CDR3 covers 14 residues. The chain's CDR3 is CASSSTGDVGELFF. For the CDR3, the DNA is TGTGCCAGCAGCTCAACGGGAGACGTCGGGGAGCTGTTTTTT.

This clone was seen more than once but under ten times. This chain uses TRBV7-8 with TRBJ1-4; 7 bases match TRBD1. Trimming removed 5 bases from V and 5 bases from J; junction bases left unmatched: 20. Germline V gene lookup returns CDR1 SGHVS and CDR2 FQNEAQ. The CDR3 is 19 amino acids. In DNA form, the CDR3 reads TGTGCCAGCAGCCAAAAACCACTCGGGACAGCCAACCGGAATGAAAAACTGTTTTTT. This codes for CASSQKPLGTANRNEKLFF.

This clone has just a few counts. This chain links TRBV29-1 with TRBJ2-5; D is tentatively TRBD1 or TRBD2 (8 bases each). V lost 7 bases and J lost 2, with 23 bases in between. Germline CDR1 reads SQVTM; CDR2 reads ANQGSEA. The CDR3 is made up of 16 amino acids. The CDR3 here is CSATDRGSGIQETQYF. As DNA, the CDR3 is TGCAGCGCTACTGACAGGGGTAGCGGGATTCAAGAGACCCAGTACTTC.

This clone was observed a handful of times. V is TRBV9 and J is TRBJ1-4, with TRBD1 matching 7 bases. Germline CDR1 is SGDLS and CDR2 is YYNGEE. With 3 bases clipped from V and 4 bases from J, the junction kept 6 bases outside the gene matches. This CDR3 is built from 15 residues. CDR3 amino acids: CASSADRAGNEKLFF. CDR3 nucleotides: TGTGCCAGCAGCGCCGACAGGGCCGGTAATGAAAAACTGTTTTTT.